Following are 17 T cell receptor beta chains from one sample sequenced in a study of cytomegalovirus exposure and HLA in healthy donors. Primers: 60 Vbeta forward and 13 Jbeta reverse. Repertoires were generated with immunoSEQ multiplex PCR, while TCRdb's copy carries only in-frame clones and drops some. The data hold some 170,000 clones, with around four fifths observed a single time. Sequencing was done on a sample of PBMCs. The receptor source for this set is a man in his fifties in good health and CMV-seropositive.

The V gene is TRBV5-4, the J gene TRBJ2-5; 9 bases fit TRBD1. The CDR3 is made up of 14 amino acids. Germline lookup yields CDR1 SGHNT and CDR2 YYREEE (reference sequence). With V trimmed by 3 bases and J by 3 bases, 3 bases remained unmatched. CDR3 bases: TGTGCCAGCAGCTCCGGGACAGGGAAAGAGACCCAGTACTTC. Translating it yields CASSSGTGKETQYF.

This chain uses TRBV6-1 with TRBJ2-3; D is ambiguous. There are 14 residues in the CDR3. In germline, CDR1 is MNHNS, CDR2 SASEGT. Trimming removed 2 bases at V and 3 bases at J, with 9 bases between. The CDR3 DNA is TGTGCCAGCAGTGAAATCTCAGTAACAGATACGCAGTATTTT. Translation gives CASSEISVTDTQYF.

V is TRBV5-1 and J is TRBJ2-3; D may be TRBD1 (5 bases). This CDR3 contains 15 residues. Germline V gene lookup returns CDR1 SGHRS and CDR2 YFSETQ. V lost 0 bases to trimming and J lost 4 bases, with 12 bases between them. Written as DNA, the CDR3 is TGCGCCAGCAGCTTGGAAGGGGTACGCGCAGATACGCAGTATTTT. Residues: CASSLEGVRADTQYF.

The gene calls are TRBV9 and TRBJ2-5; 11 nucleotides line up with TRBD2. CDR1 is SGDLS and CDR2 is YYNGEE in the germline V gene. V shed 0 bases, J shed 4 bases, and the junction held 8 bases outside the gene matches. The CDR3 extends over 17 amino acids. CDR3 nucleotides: TGTGCCAGCAGCGTAGTCATAGCGGGGGGGCCTAGAGAGACCCAGTACTTC. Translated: CASSVVIAGGPRETQYF.

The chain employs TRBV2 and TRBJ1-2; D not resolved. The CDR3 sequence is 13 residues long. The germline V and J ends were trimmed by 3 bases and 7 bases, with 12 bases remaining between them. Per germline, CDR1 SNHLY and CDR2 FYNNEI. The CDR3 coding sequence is TGTGCCAGCAGTGAGCTCCCGGTCGTTGGCTACACCTTC. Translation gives CASSELPVVGYTF. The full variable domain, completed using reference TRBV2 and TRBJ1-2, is EPEVTQTPSHQVTQMGQEVILRCVPISNHLYFYWYRQILGQKVEFLVSFYNNEISEKSEIFDDQFSVERPDGSNFTLKIRSTKLEDSAMYFCASSELPVVGYTFGSGTRLTVV.

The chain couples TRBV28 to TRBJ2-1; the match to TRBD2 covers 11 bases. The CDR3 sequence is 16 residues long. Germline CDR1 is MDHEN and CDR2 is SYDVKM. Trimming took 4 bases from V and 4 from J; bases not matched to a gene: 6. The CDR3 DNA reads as TGTGCCAGCAGTTCAATTCCTAGCGGGGGGTACAATGAGCAGTTCTTC. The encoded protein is CASSSIPSGGYNEQFF.

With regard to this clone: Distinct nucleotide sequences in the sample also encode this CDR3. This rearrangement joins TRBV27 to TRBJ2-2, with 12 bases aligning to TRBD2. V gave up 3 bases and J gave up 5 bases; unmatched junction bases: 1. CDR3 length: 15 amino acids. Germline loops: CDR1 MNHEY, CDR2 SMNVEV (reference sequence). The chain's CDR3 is CASSFGTSGTGELFF. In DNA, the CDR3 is TGTGCCAGCAGTTTTGGGACTAGCGGGACCGGGGAGCTGTTTTTT.

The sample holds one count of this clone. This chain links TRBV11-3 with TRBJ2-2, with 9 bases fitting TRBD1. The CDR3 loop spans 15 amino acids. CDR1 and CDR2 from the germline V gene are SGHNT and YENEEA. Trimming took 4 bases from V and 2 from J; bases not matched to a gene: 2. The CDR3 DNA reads TGTGCCAGCAGCTCGGACAGGGGAAACACCGGGGAGCTGTTTTTT. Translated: CASSSDRGNTGELFF.

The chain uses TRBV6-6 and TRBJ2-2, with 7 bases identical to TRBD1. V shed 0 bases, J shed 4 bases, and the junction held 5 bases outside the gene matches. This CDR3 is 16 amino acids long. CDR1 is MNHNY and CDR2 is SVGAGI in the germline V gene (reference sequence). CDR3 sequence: CASSYSGQGVTGELFF. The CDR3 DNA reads TGTGCCAGCAGTTACTCTGGGCAGGGGGTCACCGGGGAGCTGTTTTTT.

Here the CDR3 reads CAWDRGAYGYTF. The CDR3 DNA follows: TGTGCCTGGGACAGGGGAGCCTATGGCTACACCTTC. The chain links TRBV30 to TRBJ1-2; 8 nucleotides match TRBD1. Trimming took 5 bases from V and 4 from J; bases not matched to a gene: 3. There are 12 residues in the CDR3. Germline CDR1 GTSNPN, CDR2 SVGIG (reference sequence).

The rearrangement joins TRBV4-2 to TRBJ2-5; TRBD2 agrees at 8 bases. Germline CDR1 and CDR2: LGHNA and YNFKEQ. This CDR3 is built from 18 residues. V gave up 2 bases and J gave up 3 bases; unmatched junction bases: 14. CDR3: CASSQNSARGSGKETQYF. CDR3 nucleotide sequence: TGTGCCAGCAGCCAAAATTCCGCTCGGGGTAGCGGGAAAGAGACCCAGTACTTC.

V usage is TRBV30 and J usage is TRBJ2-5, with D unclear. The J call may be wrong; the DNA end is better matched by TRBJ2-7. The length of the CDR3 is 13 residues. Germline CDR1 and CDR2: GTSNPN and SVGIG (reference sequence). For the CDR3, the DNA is TGTGCCTGGAGTGTGGGCAATACCTACGAGCAGTACTTC. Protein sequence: CAWSVGNTYEQYF.

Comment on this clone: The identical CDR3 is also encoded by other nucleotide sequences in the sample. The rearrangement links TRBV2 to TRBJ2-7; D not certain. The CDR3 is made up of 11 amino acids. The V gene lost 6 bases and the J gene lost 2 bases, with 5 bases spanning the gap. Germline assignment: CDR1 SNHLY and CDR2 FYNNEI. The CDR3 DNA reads TGTGCCAGCAGCGAGGCCTACGAGCAGTACTTC. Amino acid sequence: CASSEAYEQYF.

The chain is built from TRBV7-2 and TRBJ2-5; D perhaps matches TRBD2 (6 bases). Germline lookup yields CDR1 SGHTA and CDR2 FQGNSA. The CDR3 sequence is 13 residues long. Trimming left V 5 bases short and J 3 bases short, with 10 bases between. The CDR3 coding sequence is TGTGCCAGCAGCACCGGGAGCAAAGAGACCCAGTACTTC. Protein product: CASSTGSKETQYF.

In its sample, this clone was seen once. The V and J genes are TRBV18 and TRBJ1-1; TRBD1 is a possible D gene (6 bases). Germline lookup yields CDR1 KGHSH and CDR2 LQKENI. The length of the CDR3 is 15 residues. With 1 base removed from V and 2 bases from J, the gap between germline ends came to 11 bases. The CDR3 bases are TGTGCCAGCTCACCACTACCAGGGGAAAACACTGAAGCTTTCTTT. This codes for CASSPLPGENTEAFF.

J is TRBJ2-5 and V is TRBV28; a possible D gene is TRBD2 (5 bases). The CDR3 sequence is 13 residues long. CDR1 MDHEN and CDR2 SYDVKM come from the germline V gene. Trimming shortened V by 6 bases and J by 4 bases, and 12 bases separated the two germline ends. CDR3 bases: TGTGCCAGCAGCAACCTTGCGGGAGAGACCCAGTACTTC. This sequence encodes CASSNLAGETQYF.

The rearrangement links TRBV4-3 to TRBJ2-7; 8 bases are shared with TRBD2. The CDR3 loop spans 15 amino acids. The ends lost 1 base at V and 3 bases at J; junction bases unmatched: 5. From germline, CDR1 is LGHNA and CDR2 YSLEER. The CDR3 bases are TGCGCCAGCAGCCAAGCGGCTAGCGGGCACTACGAGCAGTACTTC. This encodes CASSQAASGHYEQYF.